Each of the 5 T cell receptor beta chains below was sequenced from the same sample in a study of blood T cell repertoires in COVID-19. This table comes from immunoSEQ multiplex PCR, and its TCRdb copy is limited to in-frame clones, with some not included. The sample yields tens of thousands of clones, about 76% seen once. Sequences were obtained from peripheral blood. All receptors derive from a man in his 70s with active or convalescent COVID-19.

V usage is TRBV7-8 and J usage is TRBJ2-5, with 12 bases aligning to TRBD2. The CDR3 covers 16 residues. Per germline, CDR1 SGHVS and CDR2 FQNEAQ. The trim removed 11 bases at V and 4 bases at J, leaving 14 bases unmatched. CDR3 nucleotides: TGTGCCGGCGGACTAGCGGGAATCGGGAGGGGAGAGACCCAGTACTTC. Encoded protein: CAGGLAGIGRGETQYF.

The V and J genes are TRBV3-1 (or the pseudogene TRBV3-2) and TRBJ1-5, with 7 bases lining up with TRBD1. Germline values: CDR1 LGHDT, CDR2 YNNKEL (reference sequence). The CDR3 sequence is 17 residues long. J was trimmed by 4 bases and V by 4 bases; bases with no gene match: 13. CDR3 in amino acids: CASSLSKAGGSNQPQHF. Written as DNA, the CDR3 is TGTGCCAGCAGCCTAAGTAAGGCAGGGGGGTCGAATCAGCCCCAGCATTTT.

The CDR3 DNA sequence: TGTGCCAGTAGTATTGGGACAGGGGGCCTCTCTGGAAACACCATATATTTT. Its translation: CASSIGTGGLSGNTIYF. J is TRBJ1-3 and V is TRBV19; 12 nucleotides match TRBD1. Germline assignment: CDR1 LNHDA and CDR2 SQIVND (reference sequence). The J segment lost 0 bases and the V segment lost 3 bases, leaving 3 bases of the junction unmatched. The CDR3 consists of 17 residues.

The chain carries TRBV27 and TRBJ2-7, with 12 nucleotides matching TRBD2. V lost 6 bases to trimming and J lost 5 bases; unmatched junction nucleotides: 5. The CDR3 length is 14 residues. Germline V lookup: CDR1 MNHEY, CDR2 SMNVEV (reference sequence). CDR3 sequence: CASSPTSGSNEQYF. The CDR3 coding sequence is TGTGCCAGCAGCCCGACTAGCGGGAGTAACGAGCAGTACTTC.

The chain employs TRBV12-3 or TRBV12-4 and TRBJ1-4; unclear D gene. V lost 3 bases and J lost 10, with 6 bases in between. This CDR3 has 11 residues. The CDR3 sequence: CASSFGGKLFF. CDR3 coding DNA: TGTGCCAGCAGTTTTGGCGGAAAACTGTTTTTT.